Following are 9 T cell receptor beta chains from one sample sequenced in a study of T cell repertoires in cytomegalovirus infection. TCRdb re-derived calls from the reads in MiXCR, one entry per CDR3 protein. The repertoire holds some 600,000 distinct CDR3 sequences, approximately 24% seen once, with approximately 8% in the top ten. The specimen was CD8+ T cells from PBMCs. Receptor source: a human donor in good health (CMV status not recorded). Some clones in this sample may be carry-over from other donors' samples.

The rearrangement uses TRBV23-1 and TRBJ1-1, with 11 bases fitting TRBD1. TRBV23-1 is an ORF, with its function uncertain. The CDR3 is 17 amino acids. V was pared by 8 bases and J by 2 bases, with 13 bases of the junction left unmatched. CDR3 residues: CASQTDRGRGSNTEAFF. DNA for the CDR3: TGCGCCAGCCAAACGGACAGGGGGCGCGGGTCTAACACTGAAGCTTTCTTT.

The table lists this clonotype with a few counts. The chain recombines TRBV28 with TRBJ2-7, with 7 positions matching TRBD1. CDR1 and CDR2 from the germline V gene are MDHEN and SYDVKM. With V trimmed by 5 bases and J by 6 bases, 4 bases remained unmatched. The CDR3 is made up of 12 amino acids. As DNA, the CDR3 is TGTGCCAGCAGTGTAAACAGGGGCGAGCAGTACGTC. Translating gives CASSVNRGEQYV.

In this sample, this clonotype turned up many times. The V gene is TRBV7-8, the J gene TRBJ1-5; D not certain. The CDR3 contains 16 residues. The V and J ends lost 1 base and 0 bases respectively, with 10 bases between them. Germline lookup yields CDR1 SGHVS and CDR2 FQNEAQ. The CDR3 sequence is CASSLGAVDSNQPQHF. CDR3 nucleotides: TGTGCCAGCAGCTTAGGAGCGGTGGATAGCAATCAGCCCCAGCATTTT.

On this clonotype: A much larger clone is a single base away; this may be a read error. This chain links TRBV12-5 with TRBJ2-7, with no clear D. Germline V gene lookup returns CDR1 LGHNT and CDR2 FRNRAP. This CDR3 contains 14 residues. Trimming removed 0 bases from V and 5 bases from J, with 11 bases in between. The CDR3 region is CASGLVGQSHEQYF. The CDR3 DNA reads as TGTGCTAGTGGTTTGGTAGGCCAGTCCCACGAGCAGTACTTC.

This clonotype was seen only a few times. The V gene is TRBV29-1, the J gene TRBJ2-3; 8 nucleotides agree with TRBD2. CDR1 is SQVTM and CDR2 is ANQGSEA in the germline V gene. The CDR3 sequence is 13 residues long. V shed 8 bases and J 9 bases; nucleotides not matched to a gene: 13. This chain's CDR3 is CSSAGAGEETQYF. Written as DNA, the CDR3 is TGCAGCAGTGCGGGAGCGGGGGAGGAGACGCAGTATTTT.

The chain joins TRBV7-9 to TRBJ2-5; 10 bases match TRBD1. The CDR3 is 17 amino acids. V shed 1 base and J 2 bases; nucleotides not matched to a gene: 7. CDR1 is SEHNR and CDR2 is FQNEAQ in the germline V gene (reference sequence). The CDR3 DNA follows: TGTGCCAGCAGCTTAGTCTCCGACAGGGGGCGGCAAGAGACCCAGTACTTC. It encodes CASSLVSDRGRQETQYF.

The chain is built from TRBV4-3 and TRBJ2-1; 8 bases line up with TRBD1. V was pared by 1 base and J by 2 bases, with 13 bases of the junction left unmatched. CDR1 LGHNA and CDR2 YSLEER come from the germline V gene. This CDR3 contains 19 residues. CDR3 residues: CASSQAVLGQGDPYNEQFF. CDR3 nucleotides: TGCGCCAGCAGCCAAGCTGTCCTCGGACAGGGAGACCCCTACAATGAGCAGTTCTTC.

The chain joins TRBV6-4 to TRBJ2-2; D is uncertain. V lost 0 bases and J 0 bases, leaving 8 bases between the germline ends. CDR3 size: 16 residues. Germline V gene sequence: CDR1 MRHNA, CDR2 SNTAGT. DNA of the CDR3: TGTGCCAGCAGTGACTCGAGGAATTCGAACACCGGGGAGCTGTTTTTT. It is translated as CASSDSRNSNTGELFF.

In DNA form, the CDR3 reads TGCAGCGTTGTAGAGACTTCCTATGGCTACACCTTC. Translating it yields CSVVETSYGYTF. The chain employs TRBV29-1 and TRBJ1-2, with D uncertain. The CDR3 runs to 12 residues. Germline CDR1 is SQVTM and CDR2 is ANQGSEA. Trimming pared 4 bases from V and 4 bases from J, leaving 10 bases between.